This is a list of T cell receptor beta chains from one sample in a study of T cell changes during pregnancy in multiple sclerosis. Some clones are missing from TCRdb's copy, which holds only in-frame ones; the method was immunoSEQ multiplex PCR. Altogether 55,000 to 70,000 clones are present, roughly nine tenths being singletons, with the ten largest covering more than 2%. Sample: peripheral blood, taken in the first trimester of pregnancy. These TCRs come from a female donor in good health, enrolled as a control in a pregnancy study. Each CDR3 is given with its conserved first and last residue. Each record gives: J gene, clone size, D gene, V gene, CDR3 protein, CDR3 DNA. The D gene is left open where the match is weak. Size values are once, few and many counts, or a class for expanded clones, and some rows have none.

>TRBJ2-7|.|TRBD1|TRBV6-5
CASSANRGNSEQYF
TGTGCCAGCAGTGCCAACAGGGGGAATAGCGAGCAGTACTTC
>TRBJ2-2|.|.|TRBV7-9
CASSLARFPLRNTGELFF
TGTGCCAGCAGCTTAGCGCGTTTCCCCCTCCGAAACACCGGGGAGCTGTTTTTT
>TRBJ2-2|.|.|TRBV7-6
CASSLGGTRVTGELFF
TGTGCCAGCAGCCTAGGAGGAACGCGGGTCACCGGGGAGCTGTTTTTT
>TRBJ1-6|.|.|TRBV11-2
CASSYRLRPPLHF
TGTGCCAGCAGCTACCGCCTGAGGCCACCCCTCCACTTT
>TRBJ1-1|.|.|TRBV5-5
CASTISGENTEAFF
TGTGCCAGCACCATTTCGGGGGAGAACACTGAAGCTTTCTTT
>TRBJ1-1|few|.|TRBV2
CASSEEQLFEAFF
TGTGCCAGCAGTGAAGAACAGTTATTTGAAGCTTTCTTT
>TRBJ1-2|.|.|TRBV5-1
CASSLGQGSHGYTF
TGCGCCAGCAGCTTGGGGCAGGGGAGCCATGGCTACACCTTC
>TRBJ2-5|.|TRBD1|TRBV18
CASSRWADRDETQYF
TGTGCCAGCTCACGCTGGGCCGACAGGGACGAGACCCAGTACTTC
>TRBJ2-5|.|.|TRBV4-1
CASSQRVFQETQYF
TGCGCCAGCAGCCAGCGAGTTTTCCAAGAGACCCAGTACTTC
>TRBJ1-4|.|TRBD1|TRBV6-5
CASSGTATNEKLFF
TGTGCCAGCAGCGGGACAGCAACTAATGAAAAACTGTTTTTT
>TRBJ2-1|once|TRBD2|TRBV29-1
CSVASGVSYNEQFF
TGCAGCGTTGCTAGCGGGGTCTCCTACAATGAGCAGTTCTTC
>TRBJ1-2|.|.|TRBV5-1
CASSLEEGRDGYTF
TGCGCCAGCAGCTTGGAGGAGGGTAGGGATGGCTACACCTTC
>TRBJ2-3|.|.|TRBV5-6
CASSLEVTAFTDTQYF
TGTGCCAGCAGCTTGGAGGTAACAGCTTTCACAGATACGCAGTATTTT
>TRBJ1-2|.|TRBD1|TRBV28
CASRSGQGEDNYGYTF
TGTGCCAGCAGATCGGGACAGGGGGAGGACAACTATGGCTACACCTTC
>TRBJ2-3|.|.|TRBV7-8
CASSLVGRAGADTQYF
TGTGCCAGCAGCTTAGTTGGTCGCGCGGGTGCAGATACGCAGTATTTT
>TRBJ1-2|.|.|TRBV28
CASSLPARLGGYGYTF
TGTGCCAGCAGTTTACCCGCCCGGCTGGGAGGCTATGGCTACACCTTC
>TRBJ2-3|.|.|TRBV5-4
CASSLWGADTQYF
TGTGCCAGCAGCTTGTGGGGGGCAGATACGCAGTATTTT
>TRBJ2-5|.|.|TRBV19
CASTNDRYGETQYF
TGTGCCAGTACCAATGACCGCTACGGGGAGACCCAGTACTTC
>TRBJ1-1|.|TRBD1|TRBV19
CASSITGGGYTEAFF
TGTGCCAGTAGTATAACAGGGGGCGGTTACACTGAAGCTTTCTTT
>TRBJ2-3|.|TRBD2|TRBV12-5
CASGLVLRGGTDTQYF
TGTGCTAGTGGTTTGGTACTACGGGGGGGCACAGATACGCAGTATTTT
>TRBJ1-6|.|.|TRBV2
CASSDSRESPLHF
TGTGCCAGCAGTGATTCGCGGGAATCACCCCTCCACTTT
>TRBJ2-7|.|TRBD1|TRBV7-6
CASSLGSGTEYF
TGTGCCAGCAGCTTAGGCTCTGGGACAGAGTACTTC
>TRBJ2-5|.|.|TRBV7-2
CASSLSPSAAQYF
TGTGCCAGCAGCTTATCCCCCTCAGCGGCCCAGTACTTC
>TRBJ2-3|.|TRBD2|TRBV5-6
CASSGTSGREDTQYF
TGTGCCAGCAGCGGGACTAGCGGGAGGGAAGATACGCAGTATTTT
>TRBJ1-5|.|TRBD1|TRBV19
CASSIGLRGGLKSQHF
TGTGCCAGTAGTATAGGCTTGCGAGGGGGCTTAAAGTCCCAGCATTTT
>TRBJ1-3|.|.|TRBV5-1
CASSLTSAGNTIYF
TGCGCCAGCAGCTTGACGTCAGCTGGAAACACCATATATTTT
>TRBJ2-7|.|.|TRBV7-2
CASSFRYEQYF
TGTGCCAGCAGCTTCCGCTACGAGCAGTACTTC
>TRBJ1-5|.|TRBD1|TRBV27
CASRQGTDQPQHF
TGTGCCAGCAGACAGGGGACGGATCAGCCCCAGCATTTT
>TRBJ2-7|.|TRBD2|TRBV4-2
CASSQGLADTYEQYF
TGTGCCAGCAGCCAAGGACTAGCCGATACCTACGAGCAGTACTTC
>TRBJ2-7|.|.|TRBV29-1
CSAVTRPYEQYF
TGCAGCGCGGTCACCAGGCCCTACGAGCAGTACTTC
>TRBJ2-1|.|.|TRBV7-6
CASSPQDLYNEQFF
TGTGCCAGCAGCCCCCAAGACTTATACAATGAGCAGTTCTTC
>TRBJ2-3|once|TRBD2|TRBV9
CASSVALAGYSTQYF
TGTGCCAGCAGCGTAGCATTAGCGGGGTACAGTACGCAGTATTTT
>TRBJ2-7|.|.|TRBV5-4
CASRNRSSYEQYF
TGTGCCAGCAGAAATAGGAGCTCCTACGAGCAGTACTTC
>TRBJ1-1|.|.|TRBV5-1
CASSLSGGRGTEAFF
TGCGCCAGCAGCTTGAGTGGGGGCCGAGGAACTGAAGCTTTCTTT
>TRBJ1-2|.|.|TRBV19
CASSIISVETAPEVYGYTF
TGTGCCAGTAGTATTATATCGGTGGAAACAGCCCCAGAAGTCTATGGCTACACCTTC
>TRBJ2-7|.|.|TRBV6-1
CATDRTYEQYF
TGTGCCACGGACAGAACCTACGAGCAGTACTTC
>TRBJ2-1|.|TRBD1|TRBV6-4
CASSDGEGTGEFF
TGTGCCAGCAGTGATGGGGAAGGAACAGGGGAGTTCTTC
>TRBJ2-5|.|TRBD2|TRBV19
CASREMTSGKETQYF
TGTGCCAGTAGAGAGATGACTAGCGGGAAAGAGACCCAGTACTTC
>TRBJ1-4|once|TRBD1|TRBV27
CASSPTGQYSEKLFF
TGTGCCAGCAGTCCAACGGGACAGTATAGTGAAAAACTGTTTTTT
>TRBJ1-1|.|.|TRBV5-4
CASSRQGMNTEAFF
TGTGCCAGCAGCCGTCAGGGGATGAACACTGAAGCTTTCTTT
>TRBJ2-7|.|.|TRBV6-6
CASSQPYTGNEQYF
TGTGCCAGCAGTCAACCATACACAGGGAACGAGCAGTACTTC
>TRBJ2-2|.|.|TRBV10-3
CAISEMFRGTVNTGELFF
TGTGCCATCAGTGAGATGTTTCGGGGGACAGTGAACACCGGGGAGCTGTTTTTT
>TRBJ2-1|.|TRBD2|TRBV23-1
CASSQSRLAGNHAEQFF
TGCGCCAGCAGTCAATCGCGGCTAGCGGGAAACCACGCTGAGCAGTTCTTC
>TRBJ2-2|.|.|TRBV28
CASSLQGRTGELFF
TGTGCCAGCAGTTTACAGGGTCGCACCGGGGAGCTGTTTTTT
>TRBJ2-1|.|TRBD1|TRBV28
CASPPSGTGGSYNEQFF
TGTGCCAGCCCACCCTCGGGGACAGGGGGCTCCTACAATGAGCAGTTCTTC
>TRBJ2-7|.|.|TRBV15
CATSSGRGESYEQYF
TGTGCCACCAGCAGCGGCAGGGGGGAATCCTACGAGCAGTACTTC
>TRBJ2-6|.|TRBD1|TRBV13
CASSLTGAYGANVLTF
TGTGCCAGCAGCTTAACAGGGGCCTATGGGGCCAACGTCCTGACTTTC
>TRBJ1-6|.|.|TRBV13
CASSLGGVGNSPLHF
TGTGCCAGCAGCTTAGGGGGAGTTGGTAATTCACCCCTCCACTTT
>TRBJ1-2|.|.|TRBV4-2
CASSQSTAGANYGYTF
TGTGCCAGCAGCCAGAGCACCGCCGGGGCTAACTATGGCTACACCTTC
>TRBJ1-1|few|TRBD1|TRBV19
CASSPDRGRSTEAFF
TGTGCCAGTAGCCCGGACAGGGGGCGGAGTACTGAAGCTTTCTTT
>TRBJ2-7|once|.|TRBV5-1
CASRVTGYEQYF
TGCGCCAGCAGAGTAACGGGCTACGAGCAGTACTTC
>TRBJ2-2|.|TRBD1|TRBV2
CASSESEGALRVELFF
TGTGCCAGCAGTGAATCCGAGGGGGCGCTTCGAGTGGAGCTGTTTTTT